This T cell receptor (beta chain) was captured by sequencing in a study of T cells in Graves' hyperthyroidism and ophthalmopathy. Study-level background: Initial diagnosis, before any treatment, was when peripheral blood was collected. Findings of the study overall: Researchers report that a 13 V-J model separated ophthalmopathy from stable hyperthyroidism. In validation, the model predicted ophthalmopathy. These predictions came a median about 6.5 months before onset.

With V trimmed by 3 bases and J by 10 bases, 9 bases remained unmatched. The CDR3 covers 14 residues. In its sample, this clonotype was seen many times. Its target is unknown. Template material for amplifying TCR beta CDR3 regions consisted of RNA transcripts. The TCR CDR3 was amplified in a first-round RT-PCR using the HTBI primer set. TCRdb reprocessed the multiplex PCR reads via MiXCR and lists one record per CDR3 protein. The sample includes roughly 520,000 distinct CDR3 sequences, approximately 25% seen only once; the top ten take roughly 12%. Source material: blood. This chain links TRBV12-3 or TRBV12-4 with TRBJ1-5; 7 nucleotides match TRBD1. The clonotype was recovered from a woman under 40 with Graves' ophthalmopathy. Here the CDR3 DNA reads TGTGCCAGCAGTTTTTGGGACAGCACGCAACCCCAGCATTTT. It yields the protein CASSFWDSTQPQHF.